The next 17 T cell receptor beta chains were all read from a single sample in a study of T cell repertoires in cytomegalovirus infection. MiXCR, applied by TCRdb to the reads, yields one record per CDR3 protein. The sample carries about 740,000 distinct CDR3 sequences, around 35% recorded once. These TCRs are of unknown antigen specificity. The specimen was cultured PBMCs, collected from culture after CMV antigen stimulation. All receptors derive from a human donor in good health (CMV status not recorded). Some clones in this sample may be carry-over from other donors' samples.

This clonotype was observed many times. The CDR3 protein is CASSQSTDTQYF. The CDR3 DNA is TGTGCCAGCAGCCAATCCACAGATACGCAGTATTTT. V and J are TRBV7-2 and TRBJ2-3; D is uncertain. CDR1 SGHTA and CDR2 FQGNSA come from the germline V gene. The CDR3 is 12 residues long. Deletions cut 5 bases from V and 2 bases from J, with 5 bases between.

This clonotype was counted many times. V and J are TRBV7-2 and TRBJ1-1; D gene unclear. This CDR3 has 13 amino acids. V was cut by 1 base and J by 1 base, with 4 bases left in between. Looked up from germline, CDR1 is SGHTA and CDR2 is FQGNSA. CDR3 protein: CASSLGQNTEAFF. CDR3 DNA sequence: TGTGCCAGCAGCTTAGGACAGAACACTGAAGCTTTCTTT.

The CDR3 protein is CASSPPWDEQFF. The CDR3 DNA reads as TGCGCCAGCAGCCCCCCGTGGGATGAGCAGTTCTTC. The chain combines TRBV4-1 with TRBJ2-1, with D unclear. CDR1 is MGHRA and CDR2 is YSYEKL in the germline V gene. Trimming took 4 bases from V and 8 from J, leaving 9 bases between them. CDR3 size: 12 residues.

The chain carries TRBV7-2 and TRBJ2-3; the match to TRBD2 covers 7 bases. Trimming took 5 bases from V and 2 from J; bases not matched to a gene: 4. The germline V gene has CDR1 SGHTA and CDR2 FQGNSA. This CDR3 has 14 amino acids. The CDR3 loop reads CASSLRDYTDTQYF. CDR3 sequence (DNA): TGTGCCAGCAGCCTCCGGGACTACACAGATACGCAGTATTTT. The whole variable domain, remainder taken from reference TRBV7-2 and TRBJ2-3, is GAGVSQSPSNKVTEKGKDVELRCDPISGHTALYWYRQSLGQGLEFLIYFQGNSAPDKSGLPSDRFSAERTGGSVSTLTIQRTQQEDSAVYLCASSLRDYTDTQYFGPGTRLTVL.

This CDR3 is CSVAGGLLTYNEQFF. The CDR3 nucleotides are TGCAGCGTGGCTGGCGGACTCCTCACCTACAATGAGCAGTTCTTC. V is TRBV29-1 and J is TRBJ2-1; TRBD2 might be the D (5 bases). Germline lookup yields CDR1 SQVTM and CDR2 ANQGSEA. V lost 6 bases to trimming and J lost 2 bases, with 17 bases between them. The CDR3 runs to 15 residues.

The V gene is TRBV2, the J gene TRBJ2-1, with D perhaps being TRBD1 or TRBD2 (5 bases each). The CDR3 is 13 residues long. The germline V and J ends were trimmed by 3 bases and 2 bases, with 5 bases remaining between them. Germline CDR1 reads SNHLY; CDR2 reads FYNNEI. CDR3 loop: CASSEGAYNEQFF. CDR3 in DNA: TGTGCCAGCAGTGAGGGGGCCTACAATGAGCAGTTCTTC. The full variable domain, rest sourced from reference TRBV2 and TRBJ2-1, is EPEVTQTPSHQVTQMGQEVILRCVPISNHLYFYWYRQILGQKVEFLVSFYNNEISEKSEIFDDQFSVERPDGSNFTLKIRSTKLEDSAMYFCASSEGAYNEQFFGPGTRLTVL.

This clonotype was seen a handful of times. V usage is TRBV20-1 and J usage is TRBJ2-3; 7 bases match TRBD2. Germline trimming cut 5 bases from V and 6 bases from J; bases unmatched to any gene: 14. The CDR3 totals 15 residues. Germline V CDR1 and CDR2: DFQATT, SNEGSKA (reference sequence). CDR3 amino acids: CSAPFSGVIPDTQYF. Written as DNA, the CDR3 is TGCAGTGCTCCATTCAGCGGGGTTATCCCGGATACGCAGTATTTT.

CDR3 coding DNA: TGTGCCAGCAGTGAATCGACTGGGGTCGAGCAGTACTTC. Translation gives CASSESTGVEQYF. This sequence joins TRBV2 and TRBJ2-7; D unclear. Germline V gene sequence: CDR1 SNHLY, CDR2 FYNNEI. The CDR3 consists of 13 residues. V lost 2 bases to trimming and J lost 6 bases, with 11 bases between them.

The chain links TRBV6-1 to TRBJ2-1, with 14 bases identical to TRBD2. Germline V gene data show CDR1 as MNHNS and CDR2 as SASEGT. The CDR3 length is 16 residues. Losses at the gene ends were 3 bases for V and 8 bases for J; bases not matched to a gene: 6. The CDR3 nucleotides are TGTGCCAGCAGTGATGGGGGACTAGCGGGGGAGGATGAGCAGTTCTTC. The encoded protein is CASSDGGLAGEDEQFF.

This sequence joins TRBV14 and TRBJ2-3; D is possibly TRBD2 (6 bases). Per the germline V gene, CDR1 is SGHDN and CDR2 is FVKESK. There are 15 residues in the CDR3. The germline V and J ends were trimmed by 4 bases and 9 bases, with 20 bases remaining between them. The CDR3 here is CASSRQPRSLATQYF. The CDR3 DNA reads as TGTGCCAGCAGCCGACAGCCAAGAAGCCTAGCGACGCAGTATTTT.

The genes are TRBV15 and TRBJ1-6, with D maybe TRBD1 (5 bases). This CDR3 has 15 amino acids. Germline V CDR1 and CDR2: LNHNV, YYDKDF (reference sequence). The V end lost 0 bases, the J end lost 10 bases, and 13 bases lay between the germline ends. The CDR3 protein is CATSRDRGDGSPLHF. CDR3 sequence (DNA): TGTGCCACCAGCAGAGATCGAGGGGATGGATCACCCCTCCACTTT.

This clonotype was found many times. V gene TRBV7-6 combines with J gene TRBJ2-7; TRBD1 matches 7 bases. Trimming cost V 5 bases and J 8 bases; bases outside gene matches: 6. Per germline, CDR1 SGHVS and CDR2 FNYEAQ. This CDR3 is built from 12 residues. The CDR3 nucleotides read TGTGCCAGCAGCCCCGACAGGGTTCAGCAGTACTTC. Its translation: CASSPDRVQQYF.

This chain links TRBV28 with TRBJ2-3, with D tentatively TRBD1 or TRBD2 (5 bases each). The CDR3 length is 15 residues. The germline V and J ends were trimmed by 3 bases and 2 bases, with 12 bases remaining between them. CDR1 is MDHEN, CDR2 SYDVKM, per germline. Here the CDR3 DNA reads TGTGCCAGCAGTTTCATTTGGGGGACCACAGATACGCAGTATTTT. Amino acid sequence: CASSFIWGTTDTQYF.

This clonotype came up a few times. This rearrangement joins TRBV7-6 to TRBJ2-1, with 7 nucleotides matching TRBD1. The CDR3 runs to 15 residues. Germline CDR1 and CDR2: SGHVS and FNYEAQ. Trimming cost V 5 bases and J 2 bases; bases outside gene matches: 6. CDR3 sequence: CASSEGTATYNEQFF. The CDR3 nucleotides read TGTGCCAGCAGCGAAGGGACAGCCACCTACAATGAGCAGTTCTTC.

This clonotype was counted a few times. This chain links TRBV2 with TRBJ1-6, with no clear D. The length of the CDR3 is 13 residues. Germline CDR1 and CDR2: SNHLY and FYNNEI. V lost 0 bases and J 10 bases, leaving 7 bases between the germline ends. CDR3 sequence: CASSEAAESPLHF. The CDR3 DNA reads as TGTGCCAGCAGTGAAGCTGCTGAGTCACCCCTCCACTTT.

The rearrangement links TRBV29-1 to TRBJ2-5; TRBD2 matches at 7 bases. The V gene end was trimmed by 4 bases and the J gene end by 1 base; junction bases not matched to a gene: 3. This CDR3 is built from 13 residues. The germline V gene has CDR1 SQVTM and CDR2 ANQGSEA. Here the CDR3 reads CSVARGGQETQYF. CDR3 coding DNA: TGCAGCGTTGCCCGCGGGGGCCAAGAGACCCAGTACTTC.

This clonotype was observed many times. This chain links TRBV7-2 with TRBJ2-2; 9 bases fit TRBD2. Germline V gives CDR1 SGHTA, CDR2 FQGNSA. CDR3 length equals 16 residues. Trimming took 1 base from V and 5 from J; bases not matched to a gene: 5. CDR3 residues: CASSLGLAGLTGELFF. The CDR3 nucleotides read TGTGCCAGCAGCTTAGGTCTAGCGGGACTTACCGGGGAGCTGTTTTTT.